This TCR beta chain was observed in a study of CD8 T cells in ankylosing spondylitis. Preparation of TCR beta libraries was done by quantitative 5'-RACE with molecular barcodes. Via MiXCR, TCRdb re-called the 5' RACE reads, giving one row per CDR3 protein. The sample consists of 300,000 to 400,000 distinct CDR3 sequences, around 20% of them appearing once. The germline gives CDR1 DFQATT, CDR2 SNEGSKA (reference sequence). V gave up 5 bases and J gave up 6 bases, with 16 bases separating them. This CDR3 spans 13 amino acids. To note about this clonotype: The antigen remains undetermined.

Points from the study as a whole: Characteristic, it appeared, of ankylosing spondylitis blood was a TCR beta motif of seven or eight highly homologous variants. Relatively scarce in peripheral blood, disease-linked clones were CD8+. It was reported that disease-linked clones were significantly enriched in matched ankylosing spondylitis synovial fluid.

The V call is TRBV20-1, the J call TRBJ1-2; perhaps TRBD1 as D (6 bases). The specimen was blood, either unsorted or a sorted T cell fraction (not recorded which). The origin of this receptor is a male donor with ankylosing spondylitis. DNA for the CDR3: TGCAGTGCTGGCCACAGGGTTAAGGATGGCTACACCTTC. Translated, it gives CSAGHRVKDGYTF.